This T cell receptor beta chain was obtained from a study of blood T cells in healthy people across ages. This clonotype was found a few times. The CDR3 has 14 residues. V shed 4 bases, J shed 7 bases, and the junction held 8 bases outside the gene matches. Germline values: CDR1 SGHDN, CDR2 FVKESK. A second PCR of roughly 7 to 11 cycles used a sample-barcoded 5' primer and a J-beta primer mix. From the 5' RACE reads, TCRdb called clonotypes with MiXCR, one entry per CDR3 protein. The data contain some 370,000 distinct CDR3 sequences, approximately 47% of them singletons. V is TRBV14 and J is TRBJ2-3; 7 nucleotides align to TRBD1. The sample comprised blood. The TCR comes from a man aged 55 to 69 in good health. The CDR3 sequence: CASSRDRVRYTQYF. The CDR3 DNA sequence: TGTGCCAGCAGCCGCGACAGGGTCAGGTATACGCAGTATTTT. Variable domain in full (rest from reference TRBV14 and TRBJ2-3): EAGVTQFPSHSVIEKGQTVTLRCDPISGHDNLYWYRRVMGKEIKFLLHFVKESKQDESGMPNNRFLAERTGGTYSTLKVQPAELEDSGVYFCASSRDRVRYTQYFGPGTRLTVL.